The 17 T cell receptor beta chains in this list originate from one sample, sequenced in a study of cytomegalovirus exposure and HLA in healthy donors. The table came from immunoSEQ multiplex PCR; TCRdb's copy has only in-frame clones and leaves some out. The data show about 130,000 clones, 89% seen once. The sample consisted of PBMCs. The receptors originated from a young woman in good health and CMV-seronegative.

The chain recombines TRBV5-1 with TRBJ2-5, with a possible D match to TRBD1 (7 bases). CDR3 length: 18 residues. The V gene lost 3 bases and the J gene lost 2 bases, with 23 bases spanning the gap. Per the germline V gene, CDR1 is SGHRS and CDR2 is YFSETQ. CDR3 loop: CASSWGLRTGAIQETQYF. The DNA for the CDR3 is TGCGCCAGCAGCTGGGGACTTAGGACAGGAGCTATACAAGAGACCCAGTACTTC.

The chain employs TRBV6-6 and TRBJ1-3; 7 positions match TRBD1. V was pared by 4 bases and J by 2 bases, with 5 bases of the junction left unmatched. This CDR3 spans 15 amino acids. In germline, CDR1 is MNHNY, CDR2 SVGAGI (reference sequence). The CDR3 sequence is CASSSTGQPGNTIYF. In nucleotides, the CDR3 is TGTGCCAGCAGTTCCACGGGACAGCCTGGAAACACCATATATTTT.

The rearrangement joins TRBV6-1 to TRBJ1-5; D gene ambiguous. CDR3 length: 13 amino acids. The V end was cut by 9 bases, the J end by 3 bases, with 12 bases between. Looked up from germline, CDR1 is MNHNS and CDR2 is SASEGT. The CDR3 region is CASLSIDNQPQHF. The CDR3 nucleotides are TGTGCCAGTCTCTCCATAGACAATCAGCCCCAGCATTTT.

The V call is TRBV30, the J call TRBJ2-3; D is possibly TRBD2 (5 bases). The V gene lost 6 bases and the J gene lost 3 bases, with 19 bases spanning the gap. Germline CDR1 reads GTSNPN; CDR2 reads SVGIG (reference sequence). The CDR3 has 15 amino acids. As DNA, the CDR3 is TGTGCCTGTAAGGGTCCCGGGGTTACGACAGATACGCAGTATTTT. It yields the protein CACKGPGVTTDTQYF. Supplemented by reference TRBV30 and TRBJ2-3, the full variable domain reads SQTIHQWPATLVQPVGSPLSLECTVEGTSNPNLYWYRQAAGRGLQLLFYSVGIGQISSEVPQNLSASRPQDRQFILSSKKLLLSDSGFYLCACKGPGVTTDTQYFGPGTRLTVL.

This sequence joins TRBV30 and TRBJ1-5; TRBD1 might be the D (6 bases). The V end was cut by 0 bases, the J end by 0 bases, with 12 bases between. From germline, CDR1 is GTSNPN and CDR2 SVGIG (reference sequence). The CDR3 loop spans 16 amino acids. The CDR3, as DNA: TGTGCCTGGAGTGTACAGGGTAGATATAGCAATCAGCCCCAGCATTTT. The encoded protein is CAWSVQGRYSNQPQHF.

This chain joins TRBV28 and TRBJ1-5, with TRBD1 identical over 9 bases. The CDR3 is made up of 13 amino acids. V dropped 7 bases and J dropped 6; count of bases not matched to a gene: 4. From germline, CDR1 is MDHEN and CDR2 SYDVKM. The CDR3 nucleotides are TGTGCCAGCACCACACAGGGGGCTCAGCCCCAGCATTTT. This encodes CASTTQGAQPQHF.

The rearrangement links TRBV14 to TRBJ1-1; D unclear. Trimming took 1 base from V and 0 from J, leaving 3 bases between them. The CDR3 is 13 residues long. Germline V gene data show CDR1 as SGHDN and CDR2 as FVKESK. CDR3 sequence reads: CASSQVLNTEAFF. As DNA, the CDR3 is TGTGCCAGCAGCCAAGTCTTGAACACTGAAGCTTTCTTT.

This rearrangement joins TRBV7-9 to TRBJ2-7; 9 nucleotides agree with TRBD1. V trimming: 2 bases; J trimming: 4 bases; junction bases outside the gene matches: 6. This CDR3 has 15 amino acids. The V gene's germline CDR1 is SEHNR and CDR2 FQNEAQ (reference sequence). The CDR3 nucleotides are TGTGCCAGCAGCTTATCATCGGACAGGGGATACGAGCAGTACTTC. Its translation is CASSLSSDRGYEQYF.

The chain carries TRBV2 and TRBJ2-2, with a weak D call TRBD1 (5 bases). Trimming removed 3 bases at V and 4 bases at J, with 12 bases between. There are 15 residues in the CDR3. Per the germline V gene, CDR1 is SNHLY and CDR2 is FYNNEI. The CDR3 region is CASSDKGQITGELFF. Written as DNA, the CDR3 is TGTGCCAGCAGTGATAAGGGGCAGATCACCGGGGAGCTGTTTTTT.

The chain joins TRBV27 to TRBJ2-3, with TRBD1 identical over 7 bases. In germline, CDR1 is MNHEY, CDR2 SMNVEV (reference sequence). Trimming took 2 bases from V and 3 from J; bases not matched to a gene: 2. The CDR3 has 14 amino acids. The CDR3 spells CASSLIQGTDTQYF. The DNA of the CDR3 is TGTGCCAGCAGTTTAATACAGGGGACAGATACGCAGTATTTT.

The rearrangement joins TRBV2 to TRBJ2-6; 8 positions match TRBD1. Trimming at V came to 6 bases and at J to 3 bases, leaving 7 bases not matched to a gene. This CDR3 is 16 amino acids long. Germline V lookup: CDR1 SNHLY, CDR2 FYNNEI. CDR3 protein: CASSPGQVNGANVLTF. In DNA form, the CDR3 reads TGTGCCAGCAGCCCGGGACAGGTCAATGGGGCCAACGTCCTGACTTTC.

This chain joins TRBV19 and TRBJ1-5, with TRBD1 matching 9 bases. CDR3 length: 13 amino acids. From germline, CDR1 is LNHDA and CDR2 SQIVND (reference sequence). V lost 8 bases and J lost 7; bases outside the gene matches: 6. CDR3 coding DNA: TGTGCCAGTGGGGGGACAGGGACGCAGCCCCAGCATTTT. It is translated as CASGGTGTQPQHF.

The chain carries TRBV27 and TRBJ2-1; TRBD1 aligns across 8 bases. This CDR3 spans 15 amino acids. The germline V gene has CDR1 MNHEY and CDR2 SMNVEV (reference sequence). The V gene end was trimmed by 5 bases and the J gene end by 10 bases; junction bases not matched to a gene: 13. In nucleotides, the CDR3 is TGTGCCAGCAGTCCCCGGGACAGGAATCTGGGGGAGCAGTTCTTC. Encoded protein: CASSPRDRNLGEQFF.

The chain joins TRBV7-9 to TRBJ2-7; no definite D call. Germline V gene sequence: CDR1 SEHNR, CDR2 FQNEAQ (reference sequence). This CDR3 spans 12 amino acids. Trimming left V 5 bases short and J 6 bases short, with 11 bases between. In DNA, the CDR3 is TGTGCCAGCAGCCACCCTAATAGCGAGCAGTACTTC. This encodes CASSHPNSEQYF.

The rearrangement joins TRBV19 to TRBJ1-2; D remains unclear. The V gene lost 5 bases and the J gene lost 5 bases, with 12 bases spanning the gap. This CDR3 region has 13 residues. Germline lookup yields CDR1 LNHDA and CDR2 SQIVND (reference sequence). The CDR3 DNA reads TGTGCCAGTAGTCCGCAGAGAGGGTATGGCTACACCTTC. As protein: CASSPQRGYGYTF.

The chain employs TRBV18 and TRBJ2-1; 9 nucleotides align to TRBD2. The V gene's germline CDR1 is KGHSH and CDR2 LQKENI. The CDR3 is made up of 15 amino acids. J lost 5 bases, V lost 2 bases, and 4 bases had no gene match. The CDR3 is CASSPLSGGNNEQFF. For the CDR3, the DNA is TGTGCCAGCTCACCATTGAGCGGGGGGAACAATGAGCAGTTCTTC.

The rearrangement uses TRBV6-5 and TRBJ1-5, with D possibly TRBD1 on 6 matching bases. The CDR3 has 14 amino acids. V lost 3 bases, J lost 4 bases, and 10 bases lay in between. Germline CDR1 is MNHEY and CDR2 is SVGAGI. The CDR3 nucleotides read TGTGCCAGCAGTTATCGGACAGAGAATCAGCCCCAGCATTTT. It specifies CASSYRTENQPQHF.